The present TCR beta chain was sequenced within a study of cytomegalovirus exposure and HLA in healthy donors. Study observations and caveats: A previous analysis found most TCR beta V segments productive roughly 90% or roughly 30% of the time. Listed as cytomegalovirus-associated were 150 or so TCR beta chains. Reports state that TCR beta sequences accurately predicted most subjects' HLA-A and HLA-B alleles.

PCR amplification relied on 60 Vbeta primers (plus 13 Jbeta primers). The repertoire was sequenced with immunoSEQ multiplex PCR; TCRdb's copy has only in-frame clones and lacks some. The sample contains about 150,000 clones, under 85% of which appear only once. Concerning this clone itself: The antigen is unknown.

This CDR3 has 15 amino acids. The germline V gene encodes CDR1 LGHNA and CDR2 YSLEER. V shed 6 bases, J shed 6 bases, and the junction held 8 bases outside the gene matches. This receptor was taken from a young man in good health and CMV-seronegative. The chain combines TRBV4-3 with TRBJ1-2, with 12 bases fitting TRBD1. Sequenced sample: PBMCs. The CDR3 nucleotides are TGCGCCAGCAGAAAGGGACAGGGGGCGCCGAATGGCTACACCTTC. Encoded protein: CASRKGQGAPNGYTF.